What follows are 27 T cell receptor beta chains derived from one specimen sequenced in a study of shared clonotypes between healthy human individuals. Sequenced by immunoSEQ multiplex PCR; TCRdb stores in-frame clones only, minus some. The data hold a few million clones, with 80% to 95% observed a single time. The specimen sequenced was naive CD4+ T cells from PBMCs. The subset: CD45RA+ positively selected. The receptor source for this set is a man younger than 30 in good health. Some clones in this sample may be carry-over from other donors' samples.

This chain connects TRBV29-1 to TRBJ1-2, with 8 positions matching TRBD1. J was trimmed by 8 bases and V by 6 bases; bases with no gene match: 14. Germline V CDR1 and CDR2: SQVTM, ANQGSEA. The CDR3 is 14 residues long. CDR3 nucleotides: TGCAGCGTCCTCGATACAGGGGGACGAGAGGGCTACACCTTC. The encoded protein is CSVLDTGGREGYTF.

The genes are TRBV6-5 and TRBJ2-5; 10 bases are shared with TRBD2. Germline loops: CDR1 MNHEY, CDR2 SVGAGI. With V trimmed by 4 bases and J by 5 bases, 10 bases remained unmatched. The CDR3 spans 16 residues. The CDR3 sequence is CASSSRGLAGAETQYF. DNA for the CDR3: TGTGCCAGCAGTTCACGGGGGCTAGCGGGAGCGGAGACCCAGTACTTC.

The V gene is TRBV9, the J gene TRBJ2-2; a weak D match, TRBD1 (6 bases). Trimming took off 2 bases at V and 3 bases at J, with 8 bases between the two ends. Germline values: CDR1 SGDLS, CDR2 YYNGEE. This CDR3 has 14 residues. CDR3 residues: CASSVTGYTGELFF. The DNA of the CDR3 is TGTGCCAGCAGCGTTACAGGGTACACCGGGGAGCTGTTTTTT.

The chain recombines TRBV28 with TRBJ1-4; D is ambiguous. V lost 3 bases, J lost 4 bases, and 12 bases lay in between. The CDR3 sequence is 15 residues long. The germline V gene has CDR1 MDHEN and CDR2 SYDVKM. The CDR3 region is CASSLSRGVNEKLFF. CDR3 bases: TGTGCCAGCAGTTTGTCGCGAGGCGTTAATGAAAAACTGTTTTTT.

Worth noting for this clone: This specimen includes other DNA sequences encoding the same CDR3. The rearrangement links TRBV5-1 to TRBJ1-3; D is uncertain. Germline values: CDR1 SGHRS, CDR2 YFSETQ. The CDR3 consists of 14 residues. The V and J ends lost 0 bases and 3 bases respectively, with 7 bases between them. CDR3 amino acids: CASSLAGIGNTIYF. As DNA, the CDR3 is TGCGCCAGCAGCTTGGCTGGGATTGGAAACACCATATATTTT.

This chain links TRBV7-8 with TRBJ2-7; perhaps D is TRBD1 or TRBD2 (5 bases each). The CDR3 extends over 15 amino acids. Germline V CDR1 and CDR2: SGHVS, FQNEAQ. V lost 3 bases and J lost 0, with 12 bases in between. Here the CDR3 reads CASSLGVLTSYEQYF. The DNA of the CDR3 is TGTGCCAGCAGCTTGGGGGTCCTCACCTCCTACGAGCAGTACTTC.

The rearrangement joins TRBV4-3 to TRBJ2-5; D not certain. V was cut by 2 bases and J by 4 bases, with 8 bases left in between. Per germline, CDR1 LGHNA and CDR2 YSLEER. The length of the CDR3 is 13 residues. For the CDR3, the DNA is TGCGCCAGCAGCCAACGACTTGGAGAGACCCAGTACTTC. The encoded protein is CASSQRLGETQYF.

The rearrangement joins TRBV28 to TRBJ1-2, with no clear D. CDR1 and CDR2 (germline): MDHEN, SYDVKM. V lost 2 bases to trimming and J lost 3 bases, with 7 bases between them. CDR3 length equals 13 residues. The CDR3 region has the DNA TGTGCCAGCAGTTTAACCCAGGACTATGGCTACACCTTC. It yields the protein CASSLTQDYGYTF.

CDR3 amino acids: CASSLFLAPNTGELFF. DNA for the CDR3: TGTGCCAGCAGCCTTTTCCTGGCCCCGAACACCGGGGAGCTGTTTTTT. The chain employs TRBV11-2 and TRBJ2-2, with D unclear. This CDR3 region has 16 residues. The V end was cut by 5 bases, the J end by 0 bases, with 13 bases between. Germline V gives CDR1 SGHAT, CDR2 FQNNGV.

V gene TRBV19 combines with J gene TRBJ2-4; possibly TRBD1 for D (6 bases). In germline, CDR1 is LNHDA, CDR2 SQIVND (reference sequence). The V end was cut by 5 bases, the J end by 3 bases, with 11 bases between. This CDR3 spans 14 amino acids. CDR3 loop: CASSRQAGKNIQYF. In DNA, the CDR3 is TGTGCCAGTAGTCGACAGGCGGGCAAAAACATTCAGTACTTC.

V usage is TRBV2 and J usage is TRBJ2-2; perhaps TRBD1 as D (5 bases). This CDR3 region has 16 residues. The V gene lost 8 bases and the J gene lost 0 bases, with 16 bases spanning the gap. Germline V lookup: CDR1 SNHLY, CDR2 FYNNEI. CDR3 loop: CASGARTISNTGELFF. The CDR3 DNA reads as TGTGCCAGCGGGGCTAGAACCATATCGAACACCGGGGAGCTGTTTTTT.

The chain links TRBV11-2 to TRBJ2-7; tentative D call: TRBD2 (7 bases). CDR3 length equals 13 residues. Germline V lookup: CDR1 SGHAT, CDR2 FQNNGV. V was trimmed by 9 bases and J by 0 bases, leaving 12 bases between them. CDR3 amino acids: CASREGGSYEQYF. As DNA, the CDR3 is TGTGCCAGTAGGGAGGGGGGCTCCTACGAGCAGTACTTC.

CDR3 coding DNA: TGTGCCAGCAGCTTGTTGGCCCTGCAAGAGACCCAGTACTTC. Protein: CASSLLALQETQYF. The rearrangement joins TRBV5-5 to TRBJ2-5; D is ambiguous. The CDR3 spans 14 residues. Deletions cut 1 base from V and 2 bases from J, with 9 bases between. Germline V CDR1 and CDR2: SGHKS, YYEKEE (reference sequence).

The CDR3 sequence is CASSQDRRGLAITAGELFF. In DNA form, the CDR3 reads TGTGCCAGCAGCCAAGATAGGCGCGGACTAGCGATTACCGCCGGGGAGCTGTTTTTT. The V call is TRBV14, the J call TRBJ2-2; the match to TRBD2 covers 9 bases. Germline CDR1 SGHDN, CDR2 FVKESK. V lost 0 bases, J lost 6 bases, and 14 bases stayed unmatched. The CDR3 sequence is 19 residues long.

The gene calls are TRBV9 and TRBJ2-3; TRBD1 or TRBD2 may be the D gene (5 bases each). The CDR3 is 16 amino acids. Germline V gene lookup returns CDR1 SGDLS and CDR2 YYNGEE. Trimming removed 3 bases at V and 6 bases at J, with 20 bases between. The CDR3 here is CASSERDETLGDTQYF. CDR3 sequence (DNA): TGTGCCAGCAGCGAGAGGGACGAAACTCTAGGCGATACGCAGTATTTT.

The chain joins TRBV6-5 to TRBJ2-2, with TRBD2 matching 12 bases. Germline assignment: CDR1 MNHEY and CDR2 SVGAGI. This CDR3 region has 15 residues. The V gene end was trimmed by 6 bases and the J gene end by 1 base; junction bases not matched to a gene: 0. CDR3 DNA: TGTGCCAGCAGACTAGCGGGAGGGAACACCGGGGAGCTGTTTTTT. Translation gives CASRLAGGNTGELFF.

V usage is TRBV7-9 and J usage is TRBJ2-1; tentative D call: TRBD2 (10 bases). The germline CDR1 and CDR2 sequences are SEHNR and FQNEAQ (reference sequence). Trimming removed 3 bases from V and 7 bases from J, with 22 bases in between. The CDR3 totals 17 residues. The CDR3 protein is CASSFVFTSGTGNEQFF. The CDR3, as DNA: TGTGCCAGCAGCTTTGTCTTTACTAGCGGGACAGGGAATGAGCAGTTCTTC.

The DNA of the CDR3 is TGTGCCAGCAGTGAGCGGCCCTATGGCTACACCTTC. Translating it yields CASSERPYGYTF. This chain links TRBV6-1 with TRBJ1-2; D call uncertain. Trimming removed 3 bases at V and 4 bases at J, with 6 bases between. The CDR3 is 12 residues long. CDR1 MNHNS and CDR2 SASEGT come from the germline V gene.

The rearrangement links TRBV11-2 to TRBJ2-7, with 7 bases aligning to TRBD2. The CDR3 covers 17 residues. The V gene end was trimmed by 8 bases and the J gene end by 0 bases; junction bases not matched to a gene: 16. Germline assignment: CDR1 SGHAT and CDR2 FQNNGV. In DNA, the CDR3 is TGTGCCAGCCTAGCGGACCCCTATTCCGCTTTCTCCTACGAGCAGTACTTC. Translated: CASLADPYSAFSYEQYF.

To note about this clone: The same CDR3 can be traced to other DNA sequences in this sample. V is TRBV18 and J is TRBJ2-2; 9 nucleotides align to TRBD1. This CDR3 has 16 amino acids. V lost 0 bases and J lost 5; bases outside the gene matches: 4. CDR1 KGHSH and CDR2 LQKENI come from the germline V gene. As DNA, the CDR3 is TGTGCCAGCTCACCACCGTCACAGGGGGCGACCGGGGAGCTGTTTTTT. Its protein is CASSPPSQGATGELFF.

The V gene is TRBV9, the J gene TRBJ2-1; 11 nucleotides line up with TRBD2. The germline V gene has CDR1 SGDLS and CDR2 YYNGEE. The CDR3 is 15 residues long. V gave up 2 bases and J gave up 4 bases; unmatched junction bases: 2. CDR3 protein: CASSVRLAGYNEQFF. As DNA, the CDR3 is TGTGCCAGCAGCGTCCGACTAGCGGGATACAATGAGCAGTTCTTC. Combining the CDR3 with reference TRBV9 and TRBJ2-1 gives the whole variable domain DSGVTQTPKHLITATGQRVTLRCSPRSGDLSVYWYQQSLDQGLQFLIQYYNGEERAKGNILERFSAQQFPDLHSELNLSSLELGDSALYFCASSVRLAGYNEQFFGPGTRLTVL.

CDR3 nucleotides: TGCGCCAGCAGCTTGGAGGGTAGGGCCGGGGAGCTGTTTTTT. As protein: CASSLEGRAGELFF. This chain joins TRBV5-1 and TRBJ2-2; no clear D. Trimming left V 0 bases short and J 6 bases short, with 9 bases between. Per the germline V gene, CDR1 is SGHRS and CDR2 is YFSETQ. The CDR3 has 14 residues.

The J gene is TRBJ2-3, the V gene TRBV28; D is ambiguous. V was trimmed by 5 bases and J by 4 bases, leaving 19 bases between them. The CDR3 covers 16 residues. CDR1 and CDR2 from the germline V gene are MDHEN and SYDVKM. The CDR3 sequence is CASSHPRPESPDTQYF. For the CDR3, the DNA is TGTGCCAGCAGTCACCCGAGACCAGAGTCCCCAGATACGCAGTATTTT.

In this sample, this clone turned up a few times. This chain joins TRBV5-6 and TRBJ1-1; D is ambiguous. There are 14 residues in the CDR3. The V and J ends lost 0 bases and 3 bases respectively, with 9 bases between them. Germline CDR1 and CDR2: SGHDT and YYEEEE. CDR3 coding DNA: TGTGCCAGCAGCTTGGTGGGTGTGGACACTGAAGCTTTCTTT. Protein sequence: CASSLVGVDTEAFF. Full variable domain (missing parts from reference TRBV5-6 and TRBJ1-1): DAGVTQSPTHLIKTRGQQVTLRCSPKSGHDTVSWYQQALGQGPQFIFQYYEEEERQRGNFPDRFSGHQFPNYSSELNVNALLLGDSALYLCASSLVGVDTEAFFGQGTRLTVV.

The chain recombines TRBV7-9 with TRBJ1-2; D gene ambiguous. The CDR3 sequence is 14 residues long. The germline CDR1 and CDR2 sequences are SEHNR and FQNEAQ (reference sequence). Trimming shortened V by 1 base and J by 4 bases, and 10 bases separated the two germline ends. CDR3 bases: TGTGCCAGCAGCTTAGAGGCAGTAAGCTATGGCTACACCTTC. Translation: CASSLEAVSYGYTF.

About this clone: The CDR3 ends on some other residue instead of the conserved phenylalanine or tryptophan, so this is likely a read error. It is unclear where the CDR3 begins or ends on the DNA, so no DNA is shown, and the CDR3 is as TCRdb lists it. The rearrangement uses TRBV7-9 and TRBJ2-7; the D call of TRBD1 is as the table states it, not checked on the DNA. Inclusive of both ends, the CDR3 amounts to 9 amino acids. CDR1 is SEHNR and CDR2 is FQNEAQ in the germline V gene (reference sequence). The CDR3 sequence: CASSQQGAE.

The genes are TRBV5-6 and TRBJ1-5; no reliable D call. There are 11 residues in the CDR3. Germline V gene lookup returns CDR1 SGHDT and CDR2 YYEEEE. Trimming cost V 0 bases and J 12 bases, with 7 bases left between them. CDR3 sequence (DNA): TGTGCCAGCAGCTTGGTTGTTCTCCAGCATTTT. Protein: CASSLVVLQHF. Full variable domain (missing parts from reference TRBV5-6 and TRBJ1-5): DAGVTQSPTHLIKTRGQQVTLRCSPKSGHDTVSWYQQALGQGPQFIFQYYEEEERQRGNFPDRFSGHQFPNYSSELNVNALLLGDSALYLCASSLVVLQHFGDGTRLSIL.